Presented here are 24 T cell receptor beta chains from one specimen sequenced in a study of blood T cell repertoires in COVID-19. The assay was immunoSEQ multiplex PCR, and TCRdb's table has in-frame clones only and misses some. The sample lists around 270,000 clones; about 89% were seen once. The sequenced material came from peripheral blood. Receptors originate from a man in his forties or fifties who had recovered from COVID-19.

This rearrangement joins TRBV11-3 to TRBJ2-5; possible D gene TRBD2, 6 bases. Germline CDR1 SGHNT, CDR2 YENEEA. CDR3 length equals 14 residues. V was shortened by 6 bases and J by 0 bases, with 11 bases between the two germline ends. As DNA, the CDR3 is TGTGCCAGCAGGGTAGCGGAGTACCAAGAGACCCAGTACTTC. It codes for CASRVAEYQETQYF.

Regarding this clone: Other DNA sequences of this sample code for an identical CDR3. The CDR3 DNA follows: TGTGCCAGCTCACCACTTGGCGAGACCCAGTACTTC. Its protein is CASSPLGETQYF. The rearrangement joins TRBV18 to TRBJ2-5; D is unresolved. The CDR3 extends over 12 amino acids. CDR1 is KGHSH and CDR2 is LQKENI in the germline V gene. Trimming shortened V by 1 base and J by 5 bases, and 5 bases separated the two germline ends.

This clone has only one observation. The chain joins TRBV30 to TRBJ1-6; D is possibly TRBD1 (5 bases). Per germline, CDR1 GTSNPN and CDR2 SVGIG (reference sequence). This CDR3 has 12 residues. The V gene lost 2 bases and the J gene lost 9 bases, with 8 bases spanning the gap. This chain's CDR3 is CAWSSTVSPLHF. CDR3 sequence (DNA): TGTGCCTGGAGTTCGACAGTTTCACCCCTCCACTTT.

V and J are TRBV27 and TRBJ2-7; 11 nucleotides agree with TRBD2. Trimming at V came to 5 bases and at J to 5 bases, leaving 5 bases not matched to a gene. This CDR3 has 14 residues. Germline CDR1 and CDR2: MNHEY and SMNVEV (reference sequence). The CDR3 region is CASSHSSGGNEQYF. Written as DNA, the CDR3 is TGTGCCAGCAGTCATTCTAGCGGGGGGAACGAGCAGTACTTC.

The chain is built from TRBV6-5 and TRBJ1-1, with D uncertain. CDR1 and CDR2 from the germline V gene are MNHEY and SVGAGI. V gave up 0 bases and J gave up 7 bases, with 18 bases separating them. This CDR3 region has 16 residues. The CDR3, as DNA: TGTGCCAGCAGTTACTCTAGACTGGGAGGCAGACGTGAAGCTTTCTTT. Residues: CASSYSRLGGRREAFF.

The V and J genes are TRBV27 and TRBJ1-6, with TRBD1 as a possible D gene (5 bases). CDR3 size: 13 residues. V was trimmed by 3 bases and J by 10 bases, leaving 10 bases between them. Germline V gene data show CDR1 as MNHEY and CDR2 as SMNVEV (reference sequence). The chain's CDR3 is CASSFPGGSPLHF. For the CDR3, the DNA is TGTGCCAGCAGTTTCCCCGGGGGGTCACCCCTCCACTTT.

V is TRBV7-9 and J is TRBJ2-2; 8 nucleotides line up with TRBD1. V gave up 5 bases and J gave up 4 bases; unmatched junction bases: 9. CDR1 is SEHNR, CDR2 FQNEAQ, per germline (reference sequence). This CDR3 has 16 residues. The CDR3 loop is CASSTGQGEGTGELFF. Written as DNA, the CDR3 is TGTGCCAGCAGCACCGGACAGGGAGAGGGCACCGGGGAGCTGTTTTTT.

For the CDR3, the DNA is TGTGCCACGACCTCGGGGGGTAATCAAGAGACCCAGTACTTC. It yields the protein CATTSGGNQETQYF. The chain links TRBV15 to TRBJ2-5, with TRBD2 matching over 7 bases. CDR1 and CDR2 from the germline V gene are LNHNV and YYDKDF (reference sequence). The CDR3 length is 14 residues. V was pared by 9 bases and J by 2 bases, with 9 bases of the junction left unmatched.

The V gene is TRBV6-5, the J gene TRBJ2-1; 9 bases match TRBD2. This CDR3 comprises 15 residues. V dropped 8 bases and J dropped 6; count of bases not matched to a gene: 11. Germline lookup yields CDR1 MNHEY and CDR2 SVGAGI. The CDR3: CASRLGAGGTNEQFF. In nucleotides, the CDR3 is TGTGCCAGCCGCCTAGGGGCGGGGGGGACCAATGAGCAGTTCTTC.

The V gene is TRBV6-2 or TRBV6-3, the J gene TRBJ1-2; D remains ambiguous. The CDR3 consists of 12 residues. V was trimmed by 2 bases and J by 4 bases, leaving 5 bases between them. CDR1 and CDR2 from the germline V gene are MNHEY and SVGEGT. The DNA for the CDR3 is TGTGCCAGCAGTTACGAGGCCTATGGCTACACCTTC. Protein product: CASSYEAYGYTF.

This chain uses TRBV4-3 with TRBJ2-1; 12 nucleotides line up with TRBD2. Trimming at V came to 2 bases and at J to 9 bases, leaving 5 bases not matched to a gene. Germline V gives CDR1 LGHNA, CDR2 YSLEER. This CDR3 region has 15 residues. CDR3 residues: CASSQLAGGRGEQFF. CDR3 bases: TGCGCCAGCAGCCAACTAGCGGGGGGGCGCGGTGAGCAGTTCTTC.

The gene calls are TRBV7-2 and TRBJ2-5, with 8 bases fitting TRBD2. The length of the CDR3 is 15 residues. Germline V gives CDR1 SGHTA, CDR2 FQGNSA. The trim removed 4 bases at V and 5 bases at J, leaving 9 bases unmatched. CDR3: CASSSDSGSRETQYF. CDR3 coding DNA: TGTGCCAGCAGCTCAGACAGCGGGAGCAGGGAGACCCAGTACTTC.

The chain combines TRBV14 with TRBJ2-1; 8 positions match TRBD2. Germline assignment: CDR1 SGHDN and CDR2 FVKESK. Trimming cost V 3 bases and J 5 bases; bases outside gene matches: 9. CDR3 length: 16 amino acids. CDR3 residues: CASSQVRGGEDNEQFF. DNA for the CDR3: TGTGCCAGCAGCCAGGTACGGGGGGGCGAAGACAATGAGCAGTTCTTC.

The CDR3 loop reads CASSTKSGGWSGNTIYF. The CDR3 region has the DNA TGTGCCAGCAGTACGAAATCAGGGGGCTGGTCTGGAAACACCATATATTTT. V is TRBV28 and J is TRBJ1-3; 8 nucleotides align to TRBD1. In germline, CDR1 is MDHEN, CDR2 SYDVKM. CDR3 size: 17 residues. V shed 5 bases and J 1 base; nucleotides not matched to a gene: 10.

This chain connects TRBV5-4 to TRBJ2-2; 7 nucleotides match TRBD1. This CDR3 has 16 residues. Trimming cost V 3 bases and J 7 bases; bases outside gene matches: 12. Germline V gene lookup returns CDR1 SGHNT and CDR2 YYREEE (reference sequence). CDR3 loop: CASSSGQARRNGELFF. The CDR3 region has the DNA TGTGCCAGCAGCTCCGGACAGGCGAGGCGGAACGGGGAGCTGTTTTTT.

This clone appeared once. CDR3 loop: CASSSTSGQFF. CDR3 DNA sequence: TGTGCCAGCAGTTCTACCTCGGGGCAGTTCTTC. The chain couples TRBV12-3 or TRBV12-4 to TRBJ2-1; D remains unclear. This CDR3 spans 11 amino acids. V lost 4 bases and J lost 12, with 10 bases in between.

V usage is TRBV19 and J usage is TRBJ2-2; 7 nucleotides match TRBD1. The CDR3 length is 16 residues. The V gene end was trimmed by 3 bases and the J gene end by 0 bases; junction bases not matched to a gene: 4. From germline, CDR1 is LNHDA and CDR2 SQIVND (reference sequence). The DNA for the CDR3 is TGTGCCAGTAGTATTTTTGGGACAGCGAACACCGGGGAGCTGTTTTTT. Its protein is CASSIFGTANTGELFF.

V usage is TRBV7-2 and J usage is TRBJ2-5, with D unclear. The CDR3 runs 15 residues. V lost 0 bases and J lost 3, with 11 bases in between. The V gene's germline CDR1 is SGHTA and CDR2 FQGNSA. The CDR3: CASSLASEVEETQYF. The CDR3 DNA follows: TGTGCCAGCAGCTTAGCCAGCGAAGTCGAAGAGACCCAGTACTTC.

This chain uses TRBV6-2 or TRBV6-3 with TRBJ2-5; 9 bases match TRBD2. The germline V gene encodes CDR1 MNHEY and CDR2 SVGEGT. V dropped 3 bases and J dropped 5; count of bases not matched to a gene: 7. CDR3 length equals 15 residues. CDR3 loop: CASSYQARGGETQYF. CDR3 bases: TGTGCCAGCAGTTATCAGGCGCGGGGGGGGGAGACCCAGTACTTC.

The gene calls are TRBV10-3 and TRBJ1-1; 10 nucleotides line up with TRBD1. The CDR3 contains 15 residues. Germline CDR1 is ENHRY and CDR2 is SYGVKD. The J segment lost 0 bases and the V segment lost 6 bases, leaving 4 bases of the junction unmatched. DNA of the CDR3: TGTGCCATCAGAGGTGGGACAGGGGTGAACACTGAAGCTTTCTTT. Its translation: CAIRGGTGVNTEAFF.

The chain couples TRBV7-9 to TRBJ2-5, with a tentative D call TRBD2 (6 bases). Germline V CDR1 and CDR2: SEHNR, FQNEAQ (reference sequence). The CDR3 runs to 10 residues. V was shortened by 8 bases and J by 9 bases, with 10 bases between the two germline ends. The CDR3 region has the DNA TGTGCCAGCGGCCCGGGGGCCCAGTACTTC. Amino acids: CASGPGAQYF.

The chain uses TRBV7-9 and TRBJ1-3; TRBD1 agrees at 7 bases. Germline lookup yields CDR1 SEHNR and CDR2 FQNEAQ (reference sequence). The J segment lost 7 bases and the V segment lost 5 bases, leaving 14 bases of the junction unmatched. The CDR3 extends over 16 amino acids. CDR3 residues: CASSPLGRGDPNTIYF. Here the CDR3 DNA reads TGTGCCAGCAGCCCCCTGGGCAGGGGGGATCCCAACACCATATATTTT.

The J gene is TRBJ2-3, the V gene TRBV7-3; 14 bases are a match to TRBD2. The CDR3 runs 14 residues. Germline CDR1 is SGHTA and CDR2 is FQGTGA. The trim removed 3 bases at V and 8 bases at J, leaving 1 base unmatched. The CDR3 reads CASSFGTSGGTQYF. CDR3 bases: TGTGCCAGCAGCTTCGGGACTAGCGGGGGTACGCAGTATTTT.

The J gene is TRBJ2-5, the V gene TRBV11-2; D may be TRBD1 (6 bases). V was shortened by 5 bases and J by 7 bases, with 17 bases between the two germline ends. Germline-derived CDR1 and CDR2 are SGHAT and FQNNGV. The CDR3 is 14 amino acids. CDR3 residues: CASSGIEPGATQYF. In DNA form, the CDR3 reads TGTGCCAGCAGCGGTATAGAGCCAGGGGCGACCCAGTACTTC.